The TCR beta chain under discussion was sequenced for a study of tumor and adjacent non-tumor tissue in lung cancer. General study results and limits: Top 100 clones took a larger repertoire share in normal lung.

Germline V gene lookup returns CDR1 MDHEN and CDR2 SYDVKM. V lost 3 bases to trimming and J lost 7 bases, with 9 bases between them. The length of the CDR3 is 12 residues. TCRbeta libraries were built with three rounds of nested PCR, modified from ARM-PCR. Using its own MiXCR run on the multiplex PCR reads, TCRdb lists one record per CDR3 protein. The sample consists of 75,000 to 80,000 distinct CDR3 sequences, 76% of them appearing once. This clonotype was observed at least ten times. Its antigen is still unknown. RNA was extracted from bulk tissue without any cell sorting. Distant lung tissue was collected more than 3 cm away from the tumor edge. Between August and November 2014, newly diagnosed, chemotherapy-naive lung cancer patients underwent thoracic surgery in China.

Sequencing was done on a sample of distant non-tumor lung tissue. The chain is built from TRBV28 and TRBJ1-1; D gene ambiguous. The TCR originated in a man between 70 and 80 years old with non-small cell lung cancer. The CDR3 coding sequence is TGTGCCAGCAGTTTTGGGCACAATGAAGCTTTCTTT. Protein: CASSFGHNEAFF.